The 18 T cell receptor beta chains below all came from one sample that was sequenced in a study of prognosis after radiotherapy for stage I lung cancer. The study amplified the TCR beta CDR3 region from genomic DNA. This amplification was carried out by two rounds of multiplex PCR. With primers specific to each TRBV and TRBJ gene, the first-round PCR was performed. TCRdb redid the calling of the multiplex PCR reads with MiXCR, one entry per CDR3 protein. The sample has more than 30,000 distinct CDR3 sequences; over 40% are singletons. This specimen was PBMCs, taken before or after stereotactic body radiation therapy (not recorded which). These receptors came from a donor over 45 with non-small cell lung cancer.

Regarding this clonotype: A read error may account for a junction end that differs from germline. The chain recombines TRBV12-3 or TRBV12-4 with TRBJ2-7; 11 nucleotides agree with TRBD2. The CDR3 length is 13 residues. CDR3 nucleotide sequence: TGTGCCAGCCGACTAGCGGGATGCTACGAGCATTACTTC. The encoded protein is CASRLAGCYEHYF.

The V gene is TRBV24-1, the J gene TRBJ2-7, with a tentative D call TRBD1 (6 bases). V was trimmed by 5 bases and J by 2 bases, leaving 15 bases between them. The CDR3 extends over 15 amino acids. Germline V gene lookup returns CDR1 KGHDR and CDR2 SFDVKD. The CDR3 region is CATSGRGEFPYEQYF. CDR3 DNA sequence: TGTGCCACCAGTGGCAGGGGCGAGTTCCCCTACGAGCAGTACTTC.

The chain carries TRBV12-3 or TRBV12-4 and TRBJ1-5; TRBD1 matches at 7 bases. The CDR3 consists of 16 residues. The CDR3 loop is CDGSLALDRLNQPQHF. The CDR3 nucleotides read TGTGACGGCAGTTTAGCCCTGGACAGGCTAAATCAGCCCCAGCATTTT.

J is TRBJ2-1 and V is TRBV20-1, with TRBD2 matching over 10 bases. The trim removed 5 bases at V and 13 bases at J, leaving 11 bases unmatched. CDR3 length: 13 amino acids. CDR1 is DFQATT, CDR2 SNEGSKA, per germline (reference sequence). This CDR3 reads CSASIAGGGDQFF. CDR3 coding DNA: TGCAGTGCTTCTATAGCGGGAGGCGGTGATCAGTTCTTC.

The sample holds many counts of this clonotype. A clone one base away is much larger, so this may be a read error. The chain couples TRBV28 to TRBJ2-1, with D uncertain. Trimming removed 4 bases from V and 11 bases from J, with 15 bases in between. The germline V gene encodes CDR1 MDHEN and CDR2 SYDVKM. The CDR3 totals 13 residues. CDR3 sequence: CASSSSPSSQQFF. The CDR3 DNA follows: TGTGCCAGCAGTTCATCCCCGAGTAGCCAGCAGTTCTTC.

This chain connects TRBV7-9 to TRBJ1-6; TRBD1 matches at 10 bases. The CDR3 totals 15 residues. V was pared by 4 bases and J by 9 bases, with 6 bases of the junction left unmatched. Germline V gene data show CDR1 as SEHNR and CDR2 as FQNEAQ (reference sequence). In DNA form, the CDR3 reads TGTGCCAGCAGCTCCTACCGGGACAGGGGTTCACCCCTCCACTTT. Translated, it gives CASSSYRDRGSPLHF.

On this clonotype: Possible read error: a much larger clone is one base away. V usage is TRBV19 and J usage is TRBJ2-3; TRBD2 matches at 9 bases. Germline V lookup: CDR1 LNHDA, CDR2 SQIVND (reference sequence). The CDR3 sequence is 14 residues long. This CDR3 is CACSTGLAKNTQYF. CDR3 DNA sequence: TGTGCCTGTAGTACGGGACTAGCCAAAAATACGCAGTATTTT.

This chain joins TRBV19 and TRBJ2-2; 10 nucleotides agree with TRBD2. The trim removed 7 bases at V and 4 bases at J, leaving 9 bases unmatched. Germline CDR1 LNHDA, CDR2 SQIVND (reference sequence). This CDR3 is 16 amino acids long. CDR3 sequence reads: CASTPPSGRPTGELFF. For the CDR3, the DNA is TGTGCCAGTACCCCCCCTAGCGGGAGACCCACCGGGGAGCTGTTTTTT.

In its sample, this clonotype was seen many times. The chain has TRBV6-1 and TRBJ2-1; either TRBD1 or TRBD2 may supply D (6 bases each). V lost 5 bases, J lost 9 bases, and 17 bases lay in between. The CDR3 runs to 14 residues. The germline V gene has CDR1 MNHNS and CDR2 SASEGT. Written as DNA, the CDR3 is TGTGCCAGCAGTCGGGGACACTCGGAGGGTGAGCAGTTCTTC. This gives the protein CASSRGHSEGEQFF.

This clonotype is a singleton in its sample. A far larger clone is one nucleotide away, so this likely arose from a read error. The V call is TRBV6-6, the J call TRBJ2-5; the D gene could be TRBD1 or TRBD2 (5 bases each). Per the germline V gene, CDR1 is MNHNY and CDR2 is SVGAGI (reference sequence). This CDR3 is built from 11 residues. The DNA for the CDR3 is TGTGCCAGCCTAGGGGTTGGGACCCATTACTTC. It encodes CASLGVGTHYF.

This clonotype has just a few counts. It may be a read error: a sequence one base away is much more abundant. J is TRBJ1-5 and V is TRBV24-1, with a possible D match to TRBD1 (6 bases). CDR1 and CDR2 (germline): KGHDR, SFDVKD. This CDR3 is built from 15 residues. The CDR3 here is CATSGAEGGRVPQRF. CDR3 DNA sequence: TGTGCCACCAGTGGCGCGGAGGGGGGGCGGGTGCCCCAGCGTTTT.

This clonotype was detected many times. The chain couples TRBV2 to TRBJ1-6; 10 bases are a match to TRBD1. V trimming: 4 bases; J trimming: 10 bases; junction bases outside the gene matches: 13. The germline CDR1 and CDR2 sequences are SNHLY and FYNNEI. The CDR3 is 17 residues long. CDR3 sequence (DNA): TGTGCCAGCAGTGTACCGGGACAGGGGCTATCTCGATCACCCCTCCACTTT. It is translated as CASSVPGQGLSRSPLHF.

This clonotype is medium-sized. V and J are TRBV19 and TRBJ1-6; D unresolved. V lost 4 bases, J lost 4 bases, and 11 bases lay in between. The CDR3 is made up of 15 amino acids. CDR1 is LNHDA and CDR2 is SQIVND in the germline V gene (reference sequence). CDR3 nucleotide sequence: TGTGCCAGTAGTACGGGAGAGTTGTATAATTCACCCCTCCACTTT. This gives the protein CASSTGELYNSPLHF.

As concerns this clonotype: A single base is all that separates this from a far larger clone, so a read error is likely. The chain has TRBV6-8 and TRBJ2-7, with D possibly called TRBD1 or TRBD2 (6 bases each). This CDR3 spans 14 amino acids. V was pared by 6 bases and J by 3 bases, with 15 bases between. CDR1 MNHGY and CDR2 SAAAGT come from the germline V gene. The CDR3 DNA follows: TGTGCCAGCAGATCCGGGGGCGACAACTACGAGCAGTACTTC. It yields the protein CASRSGGDNYEQYF.

This clonotype has just a few counts. A much larger clone is a single base away; this may be a read error. The rearrangement uses TRBV20-1 and TRBJ2-5, with D unclear. In germline, CDR1 is DFQATT, CDR2 SNEGSKA (reference sequence). This CDR3 is built from 12 residues. CDR3 DNA: TGCAGTGCTAGCCCCAATCAAGAGACCAAGTACTTC. Amino acid sequence: CSASPNQETKYF.

The rearrangement joins TRBV6-1 to TRBJ1-2; 9 bases align to TRBD1. Germline assignment: CDR1 MNHNS and CDR2 SASEGT. The V segment lost 8 bases and the J segment 3 bases; nucleotides outside the gene matches: 13. The CDR3 is 16 amino acids. CDR3 in amino acids: CASGGGGTGRDYGYTF. CDR3 nucleotides: TGTGCCAGCGGAGGTGGAGGGACAGGGAGGGACTATGGCTACACCTTC.

This clonotype was seen a few times. This sequence joins TRBV18 and TRBJ1-1; 9 nucleotides align to TRBD1. This CDR3 comprises 17 residues. Trimming removed 3 bases from V and 1 base from J; junction bases left unmatched: 9. Germline assignment: CDR1 KGHSH and CDR2 LQKENI. The CDR3 coding sequence is TGTGCCAGCTCACCCCGAGAATGGGACAGGGAGAACACTGAAGCTTTCTTT. Protein sequence: CASSPREWDRENTEAFF. Filled out from reference TRBV18 and TRBJ1-1, the complete variable domain reads NAGVMQNPRHLVRRRGQEARLRCSPMKGHSHVYWYRQLPEEGLKFMVYLQKENIIDESGMPKERFSAEFPKEGPSILRIQQVVRGDSAAYFCASSPREWDRENTEAFFGQGTRLTVV.

This chain connects TRBV6-4 to TRBJ2-2; D remains unclear. The CDR3 runs to 13 residues. With 4 bases removed from V and 4 bases from J, the gap between germline ends came to 7 bases. The germline V gene encodes CDR1 MRHNA and CDR2 SNTAGT. The chain's CDR3 is CASSVSGTGELFF. The DNA of the CDR3 is TGTGCCAGCAGTGTTTCAGGCACCGGGGAGCTGTTTTTT.